This TCR beta chain was profiled in a study of shared clonotypes between healthy human individuals. A note on this clone: Its matching antigen is unknown.

At the deep level, the assay was run. TCRdb's copy holds only in-frame clones and misses some; the assay was immunoSEQ multiplex PCR. Here the sample spans some 1,400,000 clones, roughly 96% being singletons. Study-wide points: In contrast to clonotypes shared by all four donors, non-shared clonotypes had lower generation probabilities. Clonotype sharing among donors was thought likely to change with sequencing depth.

Trimming removed 10 bases at V and 1 base at J, with 13 bases between. Germline CDR1 is MNHNS and CDR2 is SASEGT. The length of the CDR3 is 13 residues. The sample was naive CD4+ T cells sorted from blood. Sample subset: CD45RA+ positively selected. The sequence derives from a man aged 30 to 39 in good health. The chain carries TRBV6-1 and TRBJ1-1, with D tentatively TRBD1 (5 bases). This CDR3 reads CATEGHGNTEAFF. CDR3 coding DNA: TGTGCCACCGAGGGGCATGGGAACACTGAAGCTTTCTTT.